Below, 29 T cell receptor beta chains from the same sample are listed, as sequenced in a study of regulatory T cells in long-lasting Graves disease. Described time point: newly diagnosed GD, antithyroid drugs for less than 3 months. Scientists built the TCR library using RNA that was extracted from PBMCs. Arm-PCR of CDR3 regions with iRepertoire HTBI primers generated TCR beta libraries. TCRdb re-called the multiplex PCR reads with MiXCR, one entry per CDR3 protein. The sample consists of 350,000 to 450,000 distinct CDR3 sequences, 10% to 15% of them appearing once. The sample was also linked to a second study, of T cells in Graves' hyperthyroidism and ophthalmopathy.

Here the sequenced sample was peripheral blood mononuclear cells (PBMCs), taken at new diagnosis, from a patient treated with antithyroid drugs. Receptors were obtained from a young woman with Graves disease.

This rearrangement joins TRBV28 to TRBJ1-6; D may be TRBD1 (5 bases). Germline V CDR1 and CDR2: MDHEN, SYDVKM. This CDR3 region has 20 residues. Trimming removed 3 bases from V and 0 bases from J, with 21 bases in between. The CDR3 DNA follows: TGTGCCAGCAGTTTCCAAGACATGAGGGGTAAAAGCTCCTATAATTCACCCCTCCACTTT. Translated: CASSFQDMRGKSSYNSPLHF.

This clonotype was seen ten or more times. The chain combines TRBV7-8 with TRBJ2-3; perhaps TRBD2 as D (5 bases). The ends were cut back, 1 base at V and 3 bases at J, with 8 bases in the middle. CDR3 length: 14 residues. Germline V lookup: CDR1 SGHVS, CDR2 FQNEAQ. CDR3 sequence (DNA): TGTGCCAGCAGCTTAGTACCGGGGACAGATACGCAGTATTTT. The encoded protein is CASSLVPGTDTQYF.

This clonotype has just a few counts. The chain combines TRBV7-6 with TRBJ2-5, with D possibly TRBD2 on 6 matching bases. Trimming left V 6 bases short and J 3 bases short, with 20 bases between. Germline CDR1 reads SGHVS; CDR2 reads FNYEAQ. The CDR3 spans 16 residues. This CDR3 reads CASRQTPETSKETQYF. CDR3 DNA sequence: TGTGCCAGCAGGCAAACCCCTGAGACTAGTAAAGAGACCCAGTACTTC.

This clonotype was counted ten times or more. The chain uses TRBV6-1 and TRBJ2-7; D is uncertain. Trimming removed 6 bases at V and 1 base at J, with 7 bases between. The V gene's germline CDR1 is MNHNS and CDR2 SASEGT. The CDR3 covers 12 residues. CDR3 DNA sequence: TGTGCCAGCAGGGGCAGGTCCTACGAGCAGTACTTC. Translated, it gives CASRGRSYEQYF.

This clonotype has at least ten counts. The chain uses TRBV28 and TRBJ2-1; TRBD2 aligns across 14 bases. V trimming: 6 bases; J trimming: 8 bases; junction bases outside the gene matches: 6. The CDR3 covers 15 residues. CDR1 and CDR2 from the germline V gene are MDHEN and SYDVKM. The CDR3: CASSRPGLAGDEQFF. In DNA form, the CDR3 reads TGTGCCAGCAGCCGCCCGGGACTAGCGGGAGATGAGCAGTTCTTC.

Only a few counts were recorded for this clonotype. The rearrangement uses TRBV7-6 and TRBJ2-2; D uncertain. The length of the CDR3 is 15 residues. Trimming shortened V by 3 bases and J by 0 bases, and 8 bases separated the two germline ends. Per germline, CDR1 SGHVS and CDR2 FNYEAQ. CDR3: CASSLTPPNTGELFF. DNA for the CDR3: TGTGCCAGCAGCTTGACTCCCCCGAACACCGGGGAGCTGTTTTTT.

This clonotype has a handful of counts. The chain employs TRBV13 and TRBJ1-2; 7 nucleotides align to TRBD1. Germline CDR1 reads PRHDT; CDR2 reads FYEKMQ (reference sequence). The junction had 6 bases not matched to a gene; V was cut back by 5 bases and J by 0 bases. The length of the CDR3 is 15 residues. The CDR3 reads CASSITGAPNYGYTF. In DNA form, the CDR3 reads TGTGCCAGCAGCATCACAGGGGCCCCTAACTATGGCTACACCTTC. The complete variable domain, with remaining parts taken from reference TRBV13 and TRBJ1-2, reads AAGVIQSPRHLIKEKRETATLKCYPIPRHDTVYWYQQGPGQDPQFLISFYEKMQSDKGSIPDRFSAQQFSDYHSELNMSSLELGDSALYFCASSITGAPNYGYTFGSGTRLTVV.

This clonotype was counted many times. The rearrangement links TRBV12-3 or TRBV12-4 to TRBJ1-2; the D gene is possibly TRBD1 (5 bases). The CDR3 is 13 amino acids. V lost 7 bases and J 8 bases, leaving 17 bases between the germline ends. The CDR3 DNA reads TGTGCCAGCACTCTAACAGGCGGCCAAGGCTACACCTTC. This sequence encodes CASTLTGGQGYTF.

The sample holds many counts of this clonotype. V is TRBV6-1 and J is TRBJ2-4; D possibly corresponds to TRBD1 (5 bases). V dropped 4 bases and J dropped 13 bases, with 17 bases sitting between them. Germline lookup yields CDR1 MNHNS and CDR2 SASEGT. The CDR3 loop spans 13 amino acids. The CDR3 reads CASSAAGRNFQYF. In nucleotides, the CDR3 is TGTGCCAGCAGTGCCGCAGGGCGTAATTTCCAGTACTTC.

This clonotype has a count of ten or more. The chain joins TRBV3-1 to TRBJ1-4; 7 bases are a match to TRBD1. V trimming: 4 bases; J trimming: 6 bases; junction bases outside the gene matches: 2. The CDR3 runs 13 residues. Per germline, CDR1 LGHDT and CDR2 YNNKEL (reference sequence). The CDR3 here is CASSPGQDEKLFF. CDR3 nucleotide sequence: TGTGCCAGCAGCCCCGGACAGGATGAAAAACTGTTTTTT.

This clonotype has ten or more counts. The rearrangement uses TRBV6-1 and TRBJ1-4; D unclear. CDR3 length equals 15 residues. Germline V lookup: CDR1 MNHNS, CDR2 SASEGT. The V end lost 1 base, the J end lost 7 bases, and 13 bases lay between the germline ends. Here the CDR3 reads CASSEDPGITEKLFF. The CDR3, as DNA: TGTGCCAGCAGTGAAGATCCGGGGATCACTGAAAAACTGTTTTTT.

The chain joins TRBV9 to TRBJ2-5; weak D call: TRBD1 (5 bases). The CDR3 loop spans 15 amino acids. Germline lookup yields CDR1 SGDLS and CDR2 YYNGEE. Deletions cut 0 bases from V and 5 bases from J, with 14 bases between. The CDR3 DNA reads as TGTGCCAGCAGCGTAGGAACCCCCCGACAGGAGACCCAGTACTTC. This encodes CASSVGTPRQETQYF.

The sample holds many counts of this clonotype. The CDR3 loop is CASSWGTRYSYNEQFF. For the CDR3, the DNA is TGTGCCAGCAGCTGGGGCACGCGATACTCCTACAATGAGCAGTTCTTC. This chain joins TRBV11-2 and TRBJ2-1; weak D call: TRBD1 (5 bases). V lost 4 bases and J lost 0, with 13 bases in between. CDR3 length equals 16 residues. CDR1 and CDR2 from the germline V gene are SGHAT and FQNNGV.

This clonotype was detected a few times. This chain joins TRBV3-1 and TRBJ2-2; D remains unclear. V was shortened by 3 bases and J by 2 bases, with 13 bases between the two germline ends. The germline gives CDR1 LGHDT, CDR2 YNNKEL (reference sequence). CDR3 length equals 16 residues. This chain's CDR3 is CASSHSTVLNTGELFF. CDR3 DNA sequence: TGTGCCAGCAGCCATAGCACCGTCTTAAACACCGGGGAGCTGTTTTTT.

This clonotype showed up many times. This chain links TRBV5-1 with TRBJ1-2, with TRBD1 identical over 8 bases. Per the germline V gene, CDR1 is SGHRS and CDR2 is YFSETQ. The CDR3 is made up of 14 amino acids. Trimming at V came to 4 bases and at J to 7 bases, leaving 9 bases not matched to a gene. Written as DNA, the CDR3 is TGCGCCAGCAGCCCCACTCCGGACAGGGCTGGCTACACCTTC. Residues: CASSPTPDRAGYTF.

This clonotype was recorded many times. V and J are TRBV7-9 and TRBJ1-2; no clear D. Germline V CDR1 and CDR2: SEHNR, FQNEAQ (reference sequence). This CDR3 is 13 amino acids long. V was shortened by 6 bases and J by 6 bases, with 14 bases between the two germline ends. CDR3 nucleotide sequence: TGTGCCAGCAGTTCGACCGGGTCTGATGGCTACACCTTC. This sequence encodes CASSSTGSDGYTF. Full variable domain (rest looked up from reference TRBV7-9 and TRBJ1-2): DTGVSQNPRHKITKRGQNVTFRCDPISEHNRLYWYRQTLGQGPEFLTYFQNEAQLEKSRLLSDRFSAERPKGSFSTLEIQRTEQGDSAMYLCASSSTGSDGYTFGSGTRLTVV.

In its sample, this clonotype was seen many times. The chain employs TRBV11-2 and TRBJ2-1, with TRBD2 matching over 11 bases. There are 17 residues in the CDR3. CDR1 and CDR2 (germline): SGHAT, FQNNGV. V was pared by 5 bases and J by 2 bases, with 8 bases of the junction left unmatched. For the CDR3, the DNA is TGTGCCAGCAGCATCGGGACTAGCGGTTGGGCCTACAATGAGCAGTTCTTC. This encodes CASSIGTSGWAYNEQFF. The variable domain in full, with the rest retrieved from reference TRBV11-2 and TRBJ2-1, is EAGVAQSPRYKIIEKRQSVAFWCNPISGHATLYWYQQILGQGPKLLIQFQNNGVVDDSQLPKDRFSAERLKGVDSTLKIQPAKLEDSAVYLCASSIGTSGWAYNEQFFGPGTRLTVL.

This clonotype was found many times. This chain uses TRBV2 with TRBJ1-2, with TRBD1 as a possible D gene (5 bases). The CDR3 runs 12 residues. Looked up from germline, CDR1 is SNHLY and CDR2 is FYNNEI. The V end was cut by 5 bases, the J end by 3 bases, with 7 bases between. CDR3 loop: CASSRGDYGYTF. For the CDR3, the DNA is TGTGCCAGCAGTCGGGGGGACTATGGCTACACCTTC.

This clonotype was observed at least ten times. The chain joins TRBV6-1 to TRBJ1-3; TRBD1 agrees at 8 bases. V dropped 3 bases and J dropped 1; count of bases not matched to a gene: 5. Per the germline V gene, CDR1 is MNHNS and CDR2 is SASEGT. The CDR3 runs 16 residues. The CDR3 region has the DNA TGTGCCAGCAGTGATCCGTGGACAGGGTCTGGAAACACCATATATTTT. It yields the protein CASSDPWTGSGNTIYF.

This clonotype turned up a few times. This clone may be a read error of a much larger clone one base away. The chain has TRBV6-5 and TRBJ2-1; no clear D. This CDR3 is built from 13 residues. The germline gives CDR1 MNHEY, CDR2 SVGAGI. CDR3 loop: CAGSYGLYNEQFF. The CDR3 coding sequence is TGTGCCGGCAGTTACGGATTGTACAATGAGCAGTTCTTC.

The chain uses TRBV29-1 and TRBJ1-2; the match to TRBD1 covers 9 bases. V shed 6 bases, J shed 4 bases, and the junction held 9 bases outside the gene matches. The CDR3 loop spans 14 amino acids. Germline assignment: CDR1 SQVTM and CDR2 ANQGSEA. The DNA for the CDR3 is TGCAGCGTAGGAACCAAGGACAGGGGCTATGGCTACACCTTC. Amino acids: CSVGTKDRGYGYTF.

There are many counts of this clonotype. V gene TRBV7-8 combines with J gene TRBJ2-3; 15 bases fit TRBD2. V was clipped by 5 bases and J by 5 bases; unmatched bases: 5. CDR1 and CDR2 from the germline V gene are SGHVS and FQNEAQ. The CDR3 runs 16 residues. CDR3 loop: CASSPQGLAGGDTQYF. The CDR3 region has the DNA TGTGCCAGCAGCCCACAGGGACTAGCGGGGGGAGATACGCAGTATTTT.

This clonotype was found many times. V usage is TRBV7-2 and J usage is TRBJ2-5, with 9 nucleotides matching TRBD2. There are 19 residues in the CDR3. The V gene's germline CDR1 is SGHTA and CDR2 FQGNSA. V shed 3 bases and J 4 bases; nucleotides not matched to a gene: 18. The CDR3 is CASSLRGGGAGWPTETQYF. The CDR3 coding sequence is TGTGCCAGCAGCTTGCGTGGCGGGGGGGCAGGTTGGCCTACAGAGACCCAGTACTTC.

This clonotype showed up many times. The CDR3 DNA reads as TGTGCCACCAGTATTGTCAGGGGGTCCTACGAGCAGTACTTC. Its protein product is CATSIVRGSYEQYF. The J gene is TRBJ2-7, the V gene TRBV15; 7 bases align to TRBD1. J gave up 1 base and V 6 bases, and 6 bases lay outside the gene matches. CDR1 is LNHNV, CDR2 YYDKDF, per germline (reference sequence). This CDR3 is built from 14 residues. The complete variable domain, with remaining parts taken from reference TRBV15 and TRBJ2-7, reads DAMVIQNPRYQVTQFGKPVTLSCSQTLNHNVMYWYQQKSSQAPKLLFHYYDKDFNNEADTPDNFQSRRPNTSFCFLDIRSPGLGDTAMYLCATSIVRGSYEQYFGPGTRLTVT.

The sample holds many counts of this clonotype. The chain is built from TRBV30 and TRBJ1-1; weak D call: TRBD1 (6 bases). Germline-derived CDR1 and CDR2 are GTSNPN and SVGIG (reference sequence). The CDR3 is 14 amino acids. Trimming removed 1 base from V and 3 bases from J, with 12 bases in between. The chain's CDR3 is CAWSELGADTEAFF. CDR3 DNA sequence: TGTGCCTGGAGTGAACTGGGGGCGGACACTGAAGCTTTCTTT.

This clonotype was seen a handful of times. This chain connects TRBV7-2 to TRBJ2-7, with D perhaps TRBD1 or TRBD2 (5 bases each). Germline values: CDR1 SGHTA, CDR2 FQGNSA. The V gene lost 5 bases and the J gene lost 1 base, with 15 bases spanning the gap. The CDR3 sequence is 15 residues long. Here the CDR3 DNA reads TGTGCCAGCAGCCGACCATGGGACGCATCCTACGAGCAGTACTTC. It specifies CASSRPWDASYEQYF. Together with reference TRBV7-2 and TRBJ2-7, the CDR3 gives the full variable domain: GAGVSQSPSNKVTEKGKDVELRCDPISGHTALYWYRQSLGQGLEFLIYFQGNSAPDKSGLPSDRFSAERTGGSVSTLTIQRTQQEDSAVYLCASSRPWDASYEQYFGPGTRLTVT.

The V gene is TRBV7-9, the J gene TRBJ2-1, with 11 positions matching TRBD2. Germline assignment: CDR1 SEHNR and CDR2 FQNEAQ (reference sequence). V shed 5 bases, J shed 4 bases, and the junction held 7 bases outside the gene matches. The CDR3 has 16 residues. The CDR3 DNA reads as TGTGCCAGCAGCGTCATGGGACTAGCGGAATACAATGAGCAGTTCTTC. It translates to CASSVMGLAEYNEQFF.

V is TRBV7-2 and J is TRBJ1-2; no firm D call. Germline CDR1 reads SGHTA; CDR2 reads FQGNSA. Trimming took off 4 bases at V and 8 bases at J, with 11 bases between the two ends. CDR3 size: 12 residues. CDR3 sequence: CASSSPPGGYTF. The CDR3 coding sequence is TGTGCCAGCAGCTCTCCACCGGGAGGCTACACCTTC. The complete variable domain, with remaining parts taken from reference TRBV7-2 and TRBJ1-2, reads GAGVSQSPSNKVTEKGKDVELRCDPISGHTALYWYRQSLGQGLEFLIYFQGNSAPDKSGLPSDRFSAERTGGSVSTLTIQRTQQEDSAVYLCASSSPPGGYTFGSGTRLTVV.

The chain carries TRBV12-3 or TRBV12-4 and TRBJ2-2; 7 bases map to TRBD1. CDR3 size: 16 residues. V lost 3 bases to trimming and J lost 0 bases; unmatched junction nucleotides: 4. This CDR3 is CASSFSGGANTGELFF. CDR3 bases: TGTGCCAGCAGTTTCTCAGGGGGAGCGAACACCGGGGAGCTGTTTTTT.